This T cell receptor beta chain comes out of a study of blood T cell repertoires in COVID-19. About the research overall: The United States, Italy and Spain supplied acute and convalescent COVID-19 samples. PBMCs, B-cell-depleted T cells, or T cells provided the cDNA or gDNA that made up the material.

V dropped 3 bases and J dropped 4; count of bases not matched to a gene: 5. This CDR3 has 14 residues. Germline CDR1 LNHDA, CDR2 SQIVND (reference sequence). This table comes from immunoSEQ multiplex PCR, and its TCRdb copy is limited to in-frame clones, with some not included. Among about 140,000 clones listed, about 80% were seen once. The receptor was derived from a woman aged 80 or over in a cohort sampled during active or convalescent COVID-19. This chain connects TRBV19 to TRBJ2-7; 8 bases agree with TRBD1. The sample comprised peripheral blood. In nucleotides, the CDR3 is TGTGCCAGTAGTATCCCAGGGGGCGCGTACGAGCAGTACTTC. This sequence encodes CASSIPGGAYEQYF.